What follows are 24 T cell receptor beta chains derived from one specimen sequenced in a study of blood T cell repertoires in COVID-19. The repertoire was sequenced with immunoSEQ multiplex PCR; TCRdb's copy has only in-frame clones and lacks some. The profile covers around 330,000 clones, with roughly 87% appearing a single time and just under 9% taken by the ten largest. Sequencing was done on a sample of PBMCs or T cells enriched from blood (not recorded which). These receptors were obtained from a woman aged 18-30 years who had recovered from COVID-19.

This rearrangement joins TRBV30 to TRBJ2-7, with 8 nucleotides matching TRBD1. J lost 2 bases, V lost 5 bases, and 5 bases had no gene match. The germline V gene has CDR1 GTSNPN and CDR2 SVGIG (reference sequence). This CDR3 region has 13 residues. DNA for the CDR3: TGTGCCTGGGAAGGGACAGGTCCCTACGAGCAGTACTTC. Protein: CAWEGTGPYEQYF.

V gene TRBV30 combines with J gene TRBJ1-1, with D possibly TRBD1 on 5 matching bases. From germline, CDR1 is GTSNPN and CDR2 SVGIG (reference sequence). The CDR3 is 19 amino acids. V lost 3 bases to trimming and J lost 11 bases, with 37 bases between them. Written as DNA, the CDR3 is TGTGCCTGGAGGTCCATGGGGCGGGACTCGGGCAGGGTCCGAGGTCGGGCTTTCTTT. Amino acid sequence: CAWRSMGRDSGRVRGRAFF.

This clone was seen a handful of times. This chain uses TRBV7-3 with TRBJ2-1; 7 bases are a match to TRBD2. The junction had 11 bases not matched to a gene; V was cut back by 5 bases and J by 4 bases. CDR1 and CDR2 (germline): SGHTA, FQGTGA. The CDR3 has 16 residues. Here the CDR3 reads CASSLKRTRPYNEQFF. The CDR3 DNA sequence: TGTGCCAGCAGCCTCAAACGGACTAGACCTTACAATGAGCAGTTCTTC.

The CDR3 bases are TGTGCCGCCGAGGGACAGGGCTCCTACGAGCAGTACTTC. Protein: CAAEGQGSYEQYF. V and J are TRBV21-1 and TRBJ2-7; TRBD1 is the table's D call and was not checked against the DNA. TRBV21-1 is noted as a pseudogene. The CDR3 length is 13 residues.

J is TRBJ1-6 and V is TRBV25-1; D possibly corresponds to TRBD1 (6 bases). V was pared by 9 bases and J by 3 bases, with 21 bases between. The CDR3 sequence is 17 residues long. Germline V gives CDR1 MGHDK, CDR2 SYGVNS. The CDR3 bases are TGTGCCAGTTCCCCCCCGGCAGGGGCCAGCTATAATTCACCCCTCCACTTT. This gives the protein CASSPPAGASYNSPLHF. The full variable domain, in which reference TRBV25-1 and TRBJ1-6 provide the parts outside the CDR3, is EADIYQTPRYLVIGTGKKITLECSQTMGHDKMYWYQQDPGMELHLIHYSYGVNSTEKGDLSSESTVSRIRTEHFPLTLESARPSHTSQYLCASSPPAGASYNSPLHFGNGTRLTVT.

V and J are TRBV4-1 and TRBJ2-3; TRBD2 agrees at 8 bases. After removal of 4 bases from V and 4 bases from J, the junction contained 7 bases not matched to a gene. Germline V gene sequence: CDR1 MGHRA, CDR2 YSYEKL. This CDR3 is 15 amino acids long. The CDR3 protein is CASSPRVAGSDTQYF. The CDR3 bases are TGCGCCAGCAGCCCCCGAGTAGCGGGGTCAGATACGCAGTATTTT.

The J gene is TRBJ1-1, the V gene TRBV6-5; D is unclear. V dropped 6 bases and J dropped 3 bases, with 14 bases sitting between them. CDR1 MNHEY and CDR2 SVGAGI come from the germline V gene. The CDR3 extends over 14 amino acids. In nucleotides, the CDR3 is TGTGCCAGCAGCCGGGAGGGCCCCGACACTGAAGCTTTCTTT. This encodes CASSREGPDTEAFF.

The J gene is TRBJ1-1, the V gene TRBV25-1; 9 nucleotides line up with TRBD1. The V gene's germline CDR1 is MGHDK and CDR2 SYGVNS. CDR3 length equals 17 residues. The ends lost 3 bases at V and 4 bases at J; junction bases unmatched: 12. CDR3 in DNA: TGTGCCAGCAGTGACCAGGACAGGGGCCCGGGGTCCACTGAAGCTTTCTTT. It yields the protein CASSDQDRGPGSTEAFF.

V and J are TRBV7-3 and TRBJ2-1, with TRBD2 identical over 15 bases. Germline lookup yields CDR1 SGHTA and CDR2 FQGTGA. The trim removed 1 base at V and 7 bases at J, leaving 2 bases unmatched. This CDR3 comprises 16 residues. CDR3 in DNA: TGTGCCAGCAGCTTAAGGACTAGCGGGGGGGCAAATGAGCAGTTCTTC. Protein sequence: CASSLRTSGGANEQFF.

Remarks on this clone: At the DNA level, this CDR3 is encoded by other sequences in the same sample as well. The chain uses TRBV28 and TRBJ2-1; no clear D. From germline, CDR1 is MDHEN and CDR2 SYDVKM. V was trimmed by 6 bases and J by 9 bases, leaving 9 bases between them. The CDR3 runs to 11 residues. CDR3 protein: CASSLSREQFF. The CDR3 DNA sequence: TGTGCCAGCAGCCTCAGTCGTGAGCAGTTCTTC. Full variable domain (remainder filled in from reference TRBV28 and TRBJ2-1): DVKVTQSSRYLVKRTGEKVFLECVQDMDHENMFWYRQDPGLGLRLIYFSYDVKMKEKGDIPEGYSVSREKKERFSLILESASTNQTSMYLCASSLSREQFFGPGTRLTVL.

This rearrangement joins TRBV9 to TRBJ1-6; D unclear. The V end was cut by 3 bases, the J end by 9 bases, with 13 bases between. The CDR3 has 14 residues. The germline V gene has CDR1 SGDLS and CDR2 YYNGEE. Written as DNA, the CDR3 is TGTGCCAGCAGCGCGTCTTACAGATTTTCACCCCTCCACTTT. Its protein is CASSASYRFSPLHF.

The rearrangement uses TRBV20-1 and TRBJ2-7, with D possibly TRBD2 on 5 matching bases. The V gene lost 3 bases and the J gene lost 6 bases, with 15 bases spanning the gap. Per the germline V gene, CDR1 is DFQATT and CDR2 is SNEGSKA (reference sequence). This CDR3 contains 13 residues. DNA for the CDR3: TGCAGTGCTAGTAGTGGACTGCTGACCGAGCAGTACTTC. This gives the protein CSASSGLLTEQYF.

The rearrangement links TRBV2 to TRBJ1-2, with D uncertain. Germline V lookup: CDR1 SNHLY, CDR2 FYNNEI. CDR3 length: 13 residues. Trimming took 4 bases from V and 3 from J, leaving 9 bases between them. The CDR3 nucleotides read TGTGCCAGCAGTGTTAGCCCGTACTATGGCTACACCTTC. It codes for CASSVSPYYGYTF.

The chain uses TRBV9 and TRBJ2-1; 7 nucleotides agree with TRBD1. V lost 0 bases and J lost 2; bases outside the gene matches: 5. From germline, CDR1 is SGDLS and CDR2 YYNGEE. The CDR3 has 16 amino acids. In nucleotides, the CDR3 is TGTGCCAGCAGCGTAGTGGGCCAGGGGGCCTACAATGAGCAGTTCTTC. Protein product: CASSVVGQGAYNEQFF. Variable domain in full (rest from reference TRBV9 and TRBJ2-1): DSGVTQTPKHLITATGQRVTLRCSPRSGDLSVYWYQQSLDQGLQFLIQYYNGEERAKGNILERFSAQQFPDLHSELNLSSLELGDSALYFCASSVVGQGAYNEQFFGPGTRLTVL.

J is TRBJ1-2 and V is TRBV7-8, with a possible D match to TRBD1 (5 bases). Trimming took off 4 bases at V and 8 bases at J, with 20 bases between the two ends. Germline CDR1 reads SGHVS; CDR2 reads FQNEAQ. There are 15 residues in the CDR3. DNA of the CDR3: TGTGCCAGCAGCTCCGGGGAGGGGTTAGTAGGAGGCTACACCTTC. Protein: CASSSGEGLVGGYTF.

This chain links TRBV30 with TRBJ1-6; weak D call: TRBD1 (6 bases). Per the germline V gene, CDR1 is GTSNPN and CDR2 is SVGIG (reference sequence). This CDR3 has 14 residues. The V and J ends lost 0 bases and 10 bases respectively, with 13 bases between them. The CDR3 reads CAWSVLGRGSPLHF. The CDR3 nucleotides are TGTGCCTGGAGTGTACTGGGCAGGGGATCACCCCTCCACTTT.

J is TRBJ2-7 and V is TRBV6-6, with 7 bases fitting TRBD1. There are 16 residues in the CDR3. The J segment lost 6 bases and the V segment lost 5 bases, leaving 16 bases of the junction unmatched. The germline gives CDR1 MNHNY, CDR2 SVGAGI (reference sequence). CDR3: CASSADRVSARGEQYF. Written as DNA, the CDR3 is TGTGCCAGCAGTGCCGACAGGGTTTCGGCTAGAGGCGAGCAGTACTTC.

This sequence joins TRBV28 and TRBJ1-2, with D uncertain. V lost 5 bases, J lost 8 bases, and 12 bases lay in between. This CDR3 spans 12 amino acids. CDR1 is MDHEN, CDR2 SYDVKM, per germline. The CDR3 coding sequence is TGTGCCAGCAGTCCGGACTCGGGCGGCTACACCTTC. Its protein product is CASSPDSGGYTF.

This sequence joins TRBV5-1 and TRBJ1-2, with D possibly matching TRBD1 (6 bases). V was pared by 1 base and J by 6 bases, with 16 bases between. Germline V gene lookup returns CDR1 SGHRS and CDR2 YFSETQ. This CDR3 has 15 residues. CDR3 bases: TGCGCCAGCAGCTTGATTCTGGGGGCTCCCCATGGCTACACCTTC. Translated, it gives CASSLILGAPHGYTF.

This sequence joins TRBV28 and TRBJ2-5, with 7 positions matching TRBD2. V dropped 2 bases and J dropped 5; count of bases not matched to a gene: 5. This CDR3 has 14 residues. Germline assignment: CDR1 MDHEN and CDR2 SYDVKM. The CDR3 nucleotides read TGTGCCAGCAGTTTAGCGGGAGTGGGCGAGACCCAGTACTTC. Amino acid sequence: CASSLAGVGETQYF.

The chain combines TRBV4-3 with TRBJ1-1; D is possibly TRBD1 (5 bases). Germline V gives CDR1 LGHNA, CDR2 YSLEER. CDR3 size: 14 residues. The V end was cut by 0 bases, the J end by 7 bases, with 12 bases between. This CDR3 is CASSQDFRADEAFF. The CDR3 coding sequence is TGCGCCAGCAGCCAAGACTTCAGGGCGGATGAAGCTTTCTTT.

V gene TRBV6-1 combines with J gene TRBJ2-7; 11 nucleotides align to TRBD2. This CDR3 has 17 residues. Trimming removed 5 bases from V and 4 bases from J; junction bases left unmatched: 13. The germline V gene has CDR1 MNHNS and CDR2 SASEGT. CDR3 amino acids: CASSKVGTSGVLYEQYF. The CDR3 DNA is TGTGCCAGCAGTAAAGTAGGGACTAGCGGCGTTTTATACGAGCAGTACTTC.

This rearrangement joins TRBV29-1 to TRBJ2-1; the D gene is possibly TRBD2 (5 bases). Germline V gene sequence: CDR1 SQVTM, CDR2 ANQGSEA. CDR3 size: 19 residues. The V and J ends lost 1 base and 0 bases respectively, with 22 bases between them. Here the CDR3 reads CSVEGGSGGPTVSYNEQFF. CDR3 nucleotides: TGCAGCGTTGAAGGAGGGAGTGGTGGACCCACAGTCTCCTACAATGAGCAGTTCTTC.

The chain employs TRBV12-3 or TRBV12-4 and TRBJ2-3; possible D gene TRBD2, 5 bases. V was cut by 6 bases and J by 6 bases, with 10 bases left in between. The CDR3 has 12 amino acids. The CDR3 reads CASRAGRDTQYF. The CDR3 DNA sequence: TGTGCCAGCAGGGCGGGCAGGGATACGCAGTATTTT.